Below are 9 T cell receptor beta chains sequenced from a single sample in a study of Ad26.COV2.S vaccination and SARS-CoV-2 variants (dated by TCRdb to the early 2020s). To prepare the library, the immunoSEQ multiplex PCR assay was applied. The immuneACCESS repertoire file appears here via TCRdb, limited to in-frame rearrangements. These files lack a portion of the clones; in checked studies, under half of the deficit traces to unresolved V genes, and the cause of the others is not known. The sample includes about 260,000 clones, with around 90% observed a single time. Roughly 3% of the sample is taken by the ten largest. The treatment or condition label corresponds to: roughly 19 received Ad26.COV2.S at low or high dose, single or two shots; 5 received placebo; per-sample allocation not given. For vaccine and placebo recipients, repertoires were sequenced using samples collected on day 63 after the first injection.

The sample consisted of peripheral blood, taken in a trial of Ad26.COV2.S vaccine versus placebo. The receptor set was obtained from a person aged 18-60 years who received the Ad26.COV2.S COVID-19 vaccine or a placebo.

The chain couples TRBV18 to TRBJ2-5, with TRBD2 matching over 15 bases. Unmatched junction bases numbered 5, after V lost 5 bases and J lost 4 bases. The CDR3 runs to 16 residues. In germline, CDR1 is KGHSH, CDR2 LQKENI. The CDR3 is CASSDLGLAGGETQYF. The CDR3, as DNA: TGTGCCAGCTCAGACTTGGGACTAGCGGGAGGAGAGACCCAGTACTTC.

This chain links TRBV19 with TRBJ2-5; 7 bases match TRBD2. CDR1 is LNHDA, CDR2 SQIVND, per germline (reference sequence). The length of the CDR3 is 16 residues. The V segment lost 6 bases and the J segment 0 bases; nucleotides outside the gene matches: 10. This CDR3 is CASSPVLAAYQETQYF. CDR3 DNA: TGTGCCAGTAGCCCCGTCCTAGCGGCGTACCAAGAGACCCAGTACTTC.

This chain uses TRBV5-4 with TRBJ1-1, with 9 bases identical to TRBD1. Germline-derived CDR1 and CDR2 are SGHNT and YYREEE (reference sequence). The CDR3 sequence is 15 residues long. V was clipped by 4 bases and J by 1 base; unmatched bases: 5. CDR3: CASSPWTGENTEAFF. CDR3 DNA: TGTGCCAGCAGCCCCTGGACAGGGGAGAACACTGAAGCTTTCTTT.

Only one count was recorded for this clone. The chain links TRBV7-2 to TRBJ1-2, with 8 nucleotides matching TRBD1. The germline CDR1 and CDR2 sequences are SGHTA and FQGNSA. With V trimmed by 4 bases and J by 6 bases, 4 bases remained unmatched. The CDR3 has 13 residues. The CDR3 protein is CASSSDRDHGYTF. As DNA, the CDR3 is TGTGCCAGCAGCTCGGACAGGGATCATGGCTACACCTTC.

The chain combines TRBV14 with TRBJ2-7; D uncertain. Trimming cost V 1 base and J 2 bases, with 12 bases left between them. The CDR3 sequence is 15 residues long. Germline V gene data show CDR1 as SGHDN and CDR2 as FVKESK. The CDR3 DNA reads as TGTGCCAGCAGCCAAGCCGTCCGGAAGCCCTACGAGCAGTACGTC. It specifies CASSQAVRKPYEQYV.

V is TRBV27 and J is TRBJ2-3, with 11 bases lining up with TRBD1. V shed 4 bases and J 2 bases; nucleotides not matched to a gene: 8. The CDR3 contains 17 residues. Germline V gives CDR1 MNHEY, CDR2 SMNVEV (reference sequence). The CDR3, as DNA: TGTGCCAGCAGTTCCCGGACAGGGGGCGGATTCACAGATACGCAGTATTTT. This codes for CASSSRTGGGFTDTQYF.

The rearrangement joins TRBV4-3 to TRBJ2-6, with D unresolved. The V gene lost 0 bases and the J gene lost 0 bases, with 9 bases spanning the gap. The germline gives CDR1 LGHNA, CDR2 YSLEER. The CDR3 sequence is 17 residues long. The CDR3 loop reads CASSQESPSSGANVLTF. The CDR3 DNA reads TGCGCCAGCAGCCAAGAGTCACCGAGCTCTGGGGCCAACGTCCTGACTTTC.

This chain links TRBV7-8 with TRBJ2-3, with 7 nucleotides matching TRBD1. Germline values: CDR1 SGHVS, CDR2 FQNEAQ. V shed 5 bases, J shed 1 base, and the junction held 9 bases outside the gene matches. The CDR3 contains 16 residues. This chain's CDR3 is CASSRRGQGRTDTQYF. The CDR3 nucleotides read TGTGCCAGCAGCCGAAGGGGGCAGGGGCGCACAGATACGCAGTATTTT.

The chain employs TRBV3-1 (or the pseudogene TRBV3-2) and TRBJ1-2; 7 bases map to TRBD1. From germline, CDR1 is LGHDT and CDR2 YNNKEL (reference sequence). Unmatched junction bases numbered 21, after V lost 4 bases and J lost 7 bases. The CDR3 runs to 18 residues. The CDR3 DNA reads TGTGCCAGCAGCCTCCTTGGGGGAAAAGGGGGCCCAGGGGTTGGCTACACCTTC. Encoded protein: CASSLLGGKGGPGVGYTF.